This T cell receptor (beta chain) derives from a study of T cell responses to AZD1222 COVID-19 vaccine. Some clones are missing from TCRdb's copy, which holds only in-frame ones; the method was immunoSEQ multiplex PCR. The sample contains about 140,000 clones, 90% to 95% of which appear only once. A remark on this clone: Its antigen is as yet unknown.

Study-wide results and caveats: It should be noted that donors were predominantly white British and more often female, and clonal diversity was possibly underestimated.

Germline V gene sequence: CDR1 MNHEY, CDR2 SMNVEV (reference sequence). Trimming shortened V by 6 bases and J by 1 base, and 12 bases separated the two germline ends. This CDR3 is 14 amino acids long. The sequencing here drew on peripheral blood, taken after recovery from COVID-19. This sequence was found in an adult who had recovered from COVID-19. The rearrangement links TRBV27 to TRBJ1-1; a weak D match, TRBD1 (5 bases). The CDR3 nucleotides are TGTGCCAGCAGCCCAGGGATATCGAACACTGAAGCTTTCTTT. It is translated as CASSPGISNTEAFF.